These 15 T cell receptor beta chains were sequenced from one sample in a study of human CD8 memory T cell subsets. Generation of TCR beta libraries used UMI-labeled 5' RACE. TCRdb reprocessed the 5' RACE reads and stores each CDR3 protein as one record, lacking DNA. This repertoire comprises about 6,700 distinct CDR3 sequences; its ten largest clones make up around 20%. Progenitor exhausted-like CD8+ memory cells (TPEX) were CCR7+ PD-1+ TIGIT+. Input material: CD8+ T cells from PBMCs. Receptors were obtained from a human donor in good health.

CDR3 protein: CASSSGTAYGDEQFF. The rearrangement joins TRBV5-1 to TRBJ2-1; TCRdb outputs TRBD1, but without DNA this stays unchecked. CDR3 length: 15 amino acids. Germline V lookup: CDR1 SGHRS, CDR2 YFSETQ.

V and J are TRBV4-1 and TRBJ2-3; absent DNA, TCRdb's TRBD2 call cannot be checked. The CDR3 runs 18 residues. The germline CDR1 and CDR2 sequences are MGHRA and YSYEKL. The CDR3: CASSPRDYQRLSTDTQYF.

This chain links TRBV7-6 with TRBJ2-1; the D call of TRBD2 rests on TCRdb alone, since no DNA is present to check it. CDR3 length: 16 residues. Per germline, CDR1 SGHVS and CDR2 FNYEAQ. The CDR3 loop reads CASSPSSGLLYNEQFF.

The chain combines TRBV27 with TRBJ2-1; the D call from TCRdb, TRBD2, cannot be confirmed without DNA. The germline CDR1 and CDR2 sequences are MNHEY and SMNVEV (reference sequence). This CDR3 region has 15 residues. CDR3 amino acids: CASKGTSGLPHEQFF.

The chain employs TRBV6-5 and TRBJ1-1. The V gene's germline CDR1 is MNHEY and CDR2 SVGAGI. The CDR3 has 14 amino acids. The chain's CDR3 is CASSYSPGNTEAFF.

CDR3 loop: CASSYLSSYNEQFF. The chain combines TRBV6-2 or TRBV6-3 with TRBJ2-1. The CDR3 spans 14 residues. Looked up from germline, CDR1 is MNHEY and CDR2 is SVGEGT.

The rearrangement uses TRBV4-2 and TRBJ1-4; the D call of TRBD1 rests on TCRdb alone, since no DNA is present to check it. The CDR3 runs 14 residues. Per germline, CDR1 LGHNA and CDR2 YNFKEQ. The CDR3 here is CASSPAGAGEKLFF.

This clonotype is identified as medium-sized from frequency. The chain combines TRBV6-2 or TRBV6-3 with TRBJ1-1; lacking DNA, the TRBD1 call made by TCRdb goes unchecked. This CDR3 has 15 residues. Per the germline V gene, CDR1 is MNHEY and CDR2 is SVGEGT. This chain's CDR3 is CASTLRGDMNTEAFF.

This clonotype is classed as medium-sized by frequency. The CDR3 is CASSPHKGAGAYYSNQPQHF. The rearrangement uses TRBV19 and TRBJ1-5; TCRdb designates TRBD1, a call that cannot be tested without DNA. The germline CDR1 and CDR2 sequences are LNHDA and SQIVND (reference sequence). The CDR3 loop spans 20 amino acids.

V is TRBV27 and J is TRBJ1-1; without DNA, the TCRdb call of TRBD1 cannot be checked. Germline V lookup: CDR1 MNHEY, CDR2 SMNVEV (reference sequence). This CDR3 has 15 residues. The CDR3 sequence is CASSFSGGGYTEAFF.

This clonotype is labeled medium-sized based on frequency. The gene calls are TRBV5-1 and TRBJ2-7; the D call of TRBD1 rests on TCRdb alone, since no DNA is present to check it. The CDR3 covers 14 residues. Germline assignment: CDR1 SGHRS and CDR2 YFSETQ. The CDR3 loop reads CASSWMDGTYEQYF. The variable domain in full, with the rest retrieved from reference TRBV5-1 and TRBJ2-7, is KAGVTQTPRYLIKTRGQQVTLSCSPISGHRSVSWYQQTPGQGLQFLFEYFSETQRNKGNFPGRFSGRQFSNSRSEMNVSTLELGDSALYLCASSWMDGTYEQYFGPGTRLTVT.

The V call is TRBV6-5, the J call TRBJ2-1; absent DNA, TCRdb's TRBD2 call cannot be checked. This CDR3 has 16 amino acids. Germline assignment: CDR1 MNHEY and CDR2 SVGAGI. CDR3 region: CASSPSSGGAFNEQFF.

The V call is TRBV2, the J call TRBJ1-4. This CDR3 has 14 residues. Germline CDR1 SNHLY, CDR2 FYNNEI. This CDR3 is CASSRGMTNEKLFF.

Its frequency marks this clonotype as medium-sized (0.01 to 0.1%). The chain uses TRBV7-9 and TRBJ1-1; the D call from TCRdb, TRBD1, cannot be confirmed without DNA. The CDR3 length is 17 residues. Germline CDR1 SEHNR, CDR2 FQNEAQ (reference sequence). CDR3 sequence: CASSLGGQGGMNTEAFF.

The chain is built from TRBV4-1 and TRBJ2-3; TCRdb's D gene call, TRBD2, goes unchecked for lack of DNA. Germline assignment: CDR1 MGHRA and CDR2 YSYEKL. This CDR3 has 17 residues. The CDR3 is CASSQDNLLAGEDTQYF.